This T cell receptor beta chain derives from a study of OX40 agonist ivuxolimab in advanced cancers. Sampled blood was obtained at baseline, cycle 4 day 1, and cycle 7 day 1. The table came from immunoSEQ multiplex PCR; TCRdb's copy has only in-frame clones and leaves some out. The sample has about 21,000 clones; 84% are singletons. Concerning this clone itself: The target antigen is unknown.

General study results and limits: The expanded peripheral T cells' antigen specificity was not determined.

The clonotype originates from an adult with an advanced solid tumor such as melanoma, head and neck, liver or kidney cancer. The starting material was CD4+ or CD8+ T cells sorted from blood, obtained in a trial of the OX40 agonist ivuxolimab.

The CDR3 DNA reads TGTGCCAGCAGCTTAGCAGGGAACTCCTACAATGAGCAGTTCTTC. As protein: CASSLAGNSYNEQFF. The chain couples TRBV7-6 to TRBJ2-1; D is unclear. V lost 0 bases and J 0 bases, leaving 6 bases between the germline ends. This CDR3 spans 15 amino acids. Germline-derived CDR1 and CDR2 are SGHVS and FNYEAQ.